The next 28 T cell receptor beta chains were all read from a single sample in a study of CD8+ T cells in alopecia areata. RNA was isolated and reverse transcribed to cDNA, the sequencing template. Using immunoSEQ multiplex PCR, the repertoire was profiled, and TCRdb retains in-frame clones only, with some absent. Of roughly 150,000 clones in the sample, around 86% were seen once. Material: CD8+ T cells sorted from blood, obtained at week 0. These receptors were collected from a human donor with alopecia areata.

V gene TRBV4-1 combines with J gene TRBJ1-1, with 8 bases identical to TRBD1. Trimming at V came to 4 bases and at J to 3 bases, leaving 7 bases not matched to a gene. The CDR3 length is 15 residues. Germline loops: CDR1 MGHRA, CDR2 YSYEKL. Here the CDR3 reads CASSPTGGFYTEAFF. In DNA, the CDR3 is TGCGCCAGCAGCCCCACAGGGGGATTTTACACTGAAGCTTTCTTT.

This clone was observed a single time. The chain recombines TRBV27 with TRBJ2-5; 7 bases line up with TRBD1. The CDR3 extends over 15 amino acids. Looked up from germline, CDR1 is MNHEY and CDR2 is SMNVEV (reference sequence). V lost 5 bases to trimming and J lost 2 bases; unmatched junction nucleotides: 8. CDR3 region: CASSTLDRVQETQYF. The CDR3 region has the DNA TGTGCCAGCAGTACCCTAGACAGGGTGCAAGAGACCCAGTACTTC.

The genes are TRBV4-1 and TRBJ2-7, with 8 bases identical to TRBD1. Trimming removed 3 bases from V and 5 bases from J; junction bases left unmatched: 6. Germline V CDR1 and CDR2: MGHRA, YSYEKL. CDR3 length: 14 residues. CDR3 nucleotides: TGCGCCAGCAGCCACCAGATGACAGGGGACGAGCAGTACTTC. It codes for CASSHQMTGDEQYF.

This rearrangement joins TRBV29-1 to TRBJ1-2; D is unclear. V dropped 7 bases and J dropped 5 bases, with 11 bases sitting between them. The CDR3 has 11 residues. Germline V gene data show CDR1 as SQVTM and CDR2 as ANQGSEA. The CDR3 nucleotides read TGCAGCGGCTTGACGGATTATGGCTACACCTTC. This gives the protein CSGLTDYGYTF.

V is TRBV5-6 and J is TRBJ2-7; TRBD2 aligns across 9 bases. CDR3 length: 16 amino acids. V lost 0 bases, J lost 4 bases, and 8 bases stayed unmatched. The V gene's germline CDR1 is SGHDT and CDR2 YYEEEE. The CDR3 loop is CASSLASGLALYEQYF. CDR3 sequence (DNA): TGTGCCAGCAGCTTGGCATCCGGACTAGCGTTATACGAGCAGTACTTC.

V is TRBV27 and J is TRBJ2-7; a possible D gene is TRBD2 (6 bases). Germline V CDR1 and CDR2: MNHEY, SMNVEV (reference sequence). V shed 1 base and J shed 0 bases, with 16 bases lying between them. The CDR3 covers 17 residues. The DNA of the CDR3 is TGTGCCAGCAGTTTATACCCCGGGAGACTGAGCTCCTACGAGCAGTACTTC. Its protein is CASSLYPGRLSSYEQYF.

The chain's CDR3 is CASSHDSGTEAFF. The CDR3 region has the DNA TGTGCCAGCAGCCATGACAGTGGAACTGAAGCTTTCTTT. The rearrangement uses TRBV7-9 and TRBJ1-1; D is possibly TRBD1 (5 bases). The CDR3 runs 13 residues. Germline V gene lookup returns CDR1 SEHNR and CDR2 FQNEAQ (reference sequence). V was cut by 5 bases and J by 5 bases, with 12 bases left in between. Based on the CDR3 plus reference TRBV7-9 and TRBJ1-1, the full variable domain is DTGVSQNPRHKITKRGQNVTFRCDPISEHNRLYWYRQTLGQGPEFLTYFQNEAQLEKSRLLSDRFSAERPKGSFSTLEIQRTEQGDSAMYLCASSHDSGTEAFFGQGTRLTVV.

CDR3 nucleotide sequence: TGCAGCGTTGAAGGAGAGGGGCTCAATGAGCAGTTCTTC. Amino acids: CSVEGEGLNEQFF. The rearrangement uses TRBV29-1 and TRBJ2-1, with D perhaps matching TRBD1 or TRBD2 (5 bases each). V was pared by 1 base and J by 6 bases, with 10 bases between. Germline loops: CDR1 SQVTM, CDR2 ANQGSEA. This CDR3 is 13 amino acids long.

In DNA, the CDR3 is TGTGCCAGCAGCTTAGGGTTTGTCGGGGTGGCGGCTCGGTTTGAGTCGCAGTATTTT. This translates into CASSLGFVGVAARFESQYF. This chain connects TRBV7-6 to TRBJ2-3, with a weak D call TRBD2 (5 bases). Per the germline V gene, CDR1 is SGHVS and CDR2 is FNYEAQ. The germline V and J ends were trimmed by 1 base and 10 bases, with 30 bases remaining between them. This CDR3 contains 19 residues.

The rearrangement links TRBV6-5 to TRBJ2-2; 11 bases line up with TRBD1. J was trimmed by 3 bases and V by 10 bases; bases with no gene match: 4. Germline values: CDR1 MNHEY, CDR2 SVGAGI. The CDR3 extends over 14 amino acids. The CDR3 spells CATRTGGDTGELFF. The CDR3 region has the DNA TGTGCCACCAGGACAGGGGGCGACACCGGGGAGCTGTTTTTT.

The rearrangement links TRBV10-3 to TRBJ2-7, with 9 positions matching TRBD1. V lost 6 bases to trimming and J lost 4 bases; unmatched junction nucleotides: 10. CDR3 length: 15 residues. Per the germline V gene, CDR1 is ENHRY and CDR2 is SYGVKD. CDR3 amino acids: CAIRETGQGFYEQYF. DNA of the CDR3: TGTGCCATCAGGGAGACGGGACAGGGATTTTACGAGCAGTACTTC.

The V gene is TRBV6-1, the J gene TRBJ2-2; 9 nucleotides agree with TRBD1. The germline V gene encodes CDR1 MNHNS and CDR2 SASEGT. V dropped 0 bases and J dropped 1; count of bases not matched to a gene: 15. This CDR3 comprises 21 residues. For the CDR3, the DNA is TGTGCCAGCAGTGAAGCTATACAGGGGGCCCTGCTGAACCTGAACACCGGGGAGCTGTTTTTT. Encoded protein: CASSEAIQGALLNLNTGELFF.

The CDR3 is CASSFGRTTEAFF. CDR3 in DNA: TGTGCCAGCAGTTTCGGACGGACGACTGAAGCTTTCTTT. The chain couples TRBV27 to TRBJ1-1; D gene ambiguous. CDR3 size: 13 residues. V gave up 3 bases and J gave up 5 bases, with 10 bases separating them. Germline V gene data show CDR1 as MNHEY and CDR2 as SMNVEV (reference sequence).

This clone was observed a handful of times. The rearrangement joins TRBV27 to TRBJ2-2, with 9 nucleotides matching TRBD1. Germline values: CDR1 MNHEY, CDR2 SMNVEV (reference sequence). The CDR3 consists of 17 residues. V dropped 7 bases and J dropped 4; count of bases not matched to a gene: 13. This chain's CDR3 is CASTSDRGQTPTGELFF. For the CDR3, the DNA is TGTGCCAGCACCTCGGACAGGGGTCAAACTCCCACCGGGGAGCTGTTTTTT.

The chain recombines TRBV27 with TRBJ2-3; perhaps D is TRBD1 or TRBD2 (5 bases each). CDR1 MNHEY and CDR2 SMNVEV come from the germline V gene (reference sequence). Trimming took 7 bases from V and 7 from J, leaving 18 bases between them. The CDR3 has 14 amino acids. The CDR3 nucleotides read TGTGCCAGCACCGAAAGGGACCCCCGACATACGCAGTATTTT. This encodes CASTERDPRHTQYF.

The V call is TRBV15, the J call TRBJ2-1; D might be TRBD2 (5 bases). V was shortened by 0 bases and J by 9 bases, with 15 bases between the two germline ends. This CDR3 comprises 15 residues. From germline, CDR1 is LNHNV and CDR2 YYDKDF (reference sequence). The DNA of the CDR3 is TGTGCCACCAGCAGAGATTTAGCGAGCTTAAGTGAGCAGTTCTTC. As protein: CATSRDLASLSEQFF.

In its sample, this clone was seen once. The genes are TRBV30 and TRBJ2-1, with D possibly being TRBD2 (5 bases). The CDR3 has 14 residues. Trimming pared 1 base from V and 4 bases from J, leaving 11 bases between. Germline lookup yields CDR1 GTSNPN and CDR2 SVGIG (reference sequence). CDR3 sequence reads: CAWSGDEGYNEQFF. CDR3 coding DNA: TGTGCCTGGAGTGGAGACGAGGGATACAATGAGCAGTTCTTC.

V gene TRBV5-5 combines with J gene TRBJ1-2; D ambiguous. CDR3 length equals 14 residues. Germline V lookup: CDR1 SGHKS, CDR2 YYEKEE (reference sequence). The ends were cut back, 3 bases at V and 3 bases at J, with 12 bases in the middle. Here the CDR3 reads CASSSPGSDYGYTF. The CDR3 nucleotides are TGTGCCAGCAGCTCCCCAGGAAGCGACTATGGCTACACCTTC.

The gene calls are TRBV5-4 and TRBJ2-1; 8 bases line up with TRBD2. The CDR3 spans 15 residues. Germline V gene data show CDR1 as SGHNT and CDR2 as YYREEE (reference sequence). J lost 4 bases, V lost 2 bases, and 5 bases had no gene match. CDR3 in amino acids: CASSFRTSGYNEQFF. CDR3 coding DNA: TGTGCCAGCAGCTTTCGTACTAGCGGATACAATGAGCAGTTCTTC.

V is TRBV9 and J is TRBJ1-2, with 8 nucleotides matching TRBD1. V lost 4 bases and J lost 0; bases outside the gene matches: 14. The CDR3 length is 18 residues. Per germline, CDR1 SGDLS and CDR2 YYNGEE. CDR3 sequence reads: CASSPPLTGVGPNYGYTF. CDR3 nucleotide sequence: TGTGCCAGCAGCCCCCCATTGACAGGGGTCGGTCCTAACTATGGCTACACCTTC.

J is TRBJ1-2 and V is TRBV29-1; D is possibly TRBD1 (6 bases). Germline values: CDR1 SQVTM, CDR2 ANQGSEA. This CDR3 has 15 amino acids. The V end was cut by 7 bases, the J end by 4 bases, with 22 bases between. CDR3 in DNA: TGCAGCGCCGTGGACTCTAGGACAGAAAGCTATGGCTACACCTTC. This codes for CSAVDSRTESYGYTF. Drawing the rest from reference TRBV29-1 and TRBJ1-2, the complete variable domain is SAVISQKPSRDICQRGTSLTIQCQVDSQVTMMFWYRQQPGQSLTLIATANQGSEATYESGFVIDKFPISRPNLTFSTLTVSNMSPEDSSIYLCSAVDSRTESYGYTFGSGTRLTVV.

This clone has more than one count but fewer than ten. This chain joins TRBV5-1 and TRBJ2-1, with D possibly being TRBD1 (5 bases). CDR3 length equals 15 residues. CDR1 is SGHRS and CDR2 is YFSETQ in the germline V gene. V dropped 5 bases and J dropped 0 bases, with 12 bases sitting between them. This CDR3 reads CASSRTFSSYNEQFF. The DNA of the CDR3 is TGCGCCAGCAGTCGGACATTTAGCTCCTACAATGAGCAGTTCTTC.

CDR3 in DNA: TGTGCCAGCAGTTTGAGGGGGAGAGGGAATGAGCAGTTCTTC. Its translation is CASSLRGRGNEQFF. The chain joins TRBV27 to TRBJ2-1, with D perhaps matching TRBD1 (6 bases). Trimming took off 3 bases at V and 7 bases at J, with 13 bases between the two ends. Germline V gene sequence: CDR1 MNHEY, CDR2 SMNVEV (reference sequence). The CDR3 sequence is 14 residues long.

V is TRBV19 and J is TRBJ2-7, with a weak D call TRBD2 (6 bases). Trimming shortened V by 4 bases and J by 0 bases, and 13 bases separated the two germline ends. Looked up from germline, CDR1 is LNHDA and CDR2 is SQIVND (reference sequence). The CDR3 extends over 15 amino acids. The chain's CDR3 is CASSTGLLFSYEQYF. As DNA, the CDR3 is TGTGCCAGTAGTACGGGACTGTTATTCTCCTACGAGCAGTACTTC.

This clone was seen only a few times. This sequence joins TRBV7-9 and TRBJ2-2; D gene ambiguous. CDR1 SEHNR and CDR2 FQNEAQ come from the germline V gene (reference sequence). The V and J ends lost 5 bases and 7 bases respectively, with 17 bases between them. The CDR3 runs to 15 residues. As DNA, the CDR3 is TGTGCCAGCAGCCCGGACCGCCGGACCTTCGGGGAGCTGTTTTTT. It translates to CASSPDRRTFGELFF.

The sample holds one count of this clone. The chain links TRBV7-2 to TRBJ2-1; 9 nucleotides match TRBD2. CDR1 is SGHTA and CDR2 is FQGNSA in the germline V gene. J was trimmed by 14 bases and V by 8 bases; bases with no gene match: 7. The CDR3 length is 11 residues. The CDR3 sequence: CASSLAGVEFF. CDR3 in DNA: TGTGCCAGCTCCTTAGCGGGAGTCGAGTTCTTC.

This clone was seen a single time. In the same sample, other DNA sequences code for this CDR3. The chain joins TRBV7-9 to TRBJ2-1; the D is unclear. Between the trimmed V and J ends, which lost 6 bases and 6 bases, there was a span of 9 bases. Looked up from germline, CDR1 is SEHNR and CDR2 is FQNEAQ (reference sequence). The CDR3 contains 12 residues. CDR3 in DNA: TGTGCCAGCAGTCTCGAAGGCAATGAGCAGTTCTTC. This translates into CASSLEGNEQFF.

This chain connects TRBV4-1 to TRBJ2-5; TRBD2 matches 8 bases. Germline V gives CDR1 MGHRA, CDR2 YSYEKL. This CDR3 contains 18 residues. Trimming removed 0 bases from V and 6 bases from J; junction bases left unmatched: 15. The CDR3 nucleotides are TGCGCCAGCAGCCAAGATCGCCTTGGACGGGGGGGCCGCAAGACCCAGTACTTC. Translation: CASSQDRLGRGGRKTQYF.